This T cell receptor (beta chain) was sequenced during a study of T-cell reconstitution after alpha-beta-depleted transplantation in children. Preparation of the TCRbeta library involved a method that used unique molecular identifiers. TCRdb reanalysed the PCR reads using MiXCR and keeps one entry per CDR3 protein. The sample shows around 410,000 distinct CDR3 sequences, approximately 10% of them seen only once. Germline trimming cut 5 bases from V and 7 bases from J; bases unmatched to any gene: 14. Looked up from germline, CDR1 is DFQATT and CDR2 is SNEGSKA (reference sequence). The CDR3 extends over 16 amino acids.

The chain carries TRBV20-1 and TRBJ2-1; TRBD2 agrees at 10 bases. This clonotype was obtained from a human donor who donated a stem cell graft to a child with acute myeloid leukemia. The material sequenced was PBMCs from the stem cell graft donor, taken from the stem cell graft. This CDR3 reads CSASPSGRRGRNEQFF. The CDR3, as DNA: TGCAGTGCTTCGCCTAGCGGGAGAAGGGGCAGGAATGAGCAGTTCTTC.